What follows are 4 T cell receptor beta chains derived from one specimen sequenced in a study of brain T cells in children with intractable seizures. Time point in this sample: blood from clinic visit 5 months post-surgery; TSC patient then seizure free. Method: immunoSEQ multiplex PCR; TCRdb's copy keeps in-frame clones and lacks some. This table holds 300,000 to 400,000 clones, over 85% found once. This specimen consisted of peripheral blood, obtained 4 to 5 months after surgery. The receptors come from a boy under three years old with tuberous sclerosis and intractable seizures.

J is TRBJ1-1 and V is TRBV14; no definite D call. Trimming left V 6 bases short and J 0 bases short, with 8 bases between. The CDR3 has 13 residues. Germline assignment: CDR1 SGHDN and CDR2 FVKESK. The CDR3, as DNA: TGTGCCAGCAGTAATCAGGTGAACACTGAAGCTTTCTTT. This encodes CASSNQVNTEAFF.

The chain links TRBV7-6 to TRBJ2-2; no clear D. The V end was cut by 1 base, the J end by 5 bases, with 11 bases between. The CDR3 contains 15 residues. Germline V gene sequence: CDR1 SGHVS, CDR2 FNYEAQ. As DNA, the CDR3 is TGTGCCAGCAGCTTAGGTGGAGCCCCTACCGGGGAGCTGTTTTTT. Translation gives CASSLGGAPTGELFF.

The V and J genes are TRBV30 and TRBJ1-2; D remains unclear. CDR3 length: 12 residues. Germline V CDR1 and CDR2: GTSNPN, SVGIG (reference sequence). V was trimmed by 3 bases and J by 2 bases, leaving 7 bases between them. The CDR3 DNA is TGTGCCTGGAGGCCGGGCAACTATGGCTACACCTTC. Translated: CAWRPGNYGYTF.

The genes are TRBV7-3 and TRBJ2-1; 7 bases are shared with TRBD2. Germline V gene lookup returns CDR1 SGHTA and CDR2 FQGTGA. The length of the CDR3 is 13 residues. V was clipped by 8 bases and J by 6 bases; unmatched bases: 7. CDR3 nucleotide sequence: TGTGCCAGCGGGAGGGACGGGAGCAATGAGCAGTTCTTC. Translating it yields CASGRDGSNEQFF.